The 15 T cell receptor beta chains below all came from one sample that was sequenced in a study of a mutant IDH1 vaccine in newly diagnosed glioma. These TCRs are of unknown antigen specificity. Some clones are missing from TCRdb's copy, which holds only in-frame ones; the method was immunoSEQ multiplex PCR. Of 40,000 to 55,000 clones listed, roughly 84% are singletons. Time point of the sample: week 35, safety follow-up. Each vaccine dose was 300 ug of mutant IDH1 20-mer peptide, with topical imiquimod. Material: PBMCs, obtained from a glioma patient whose treatment included an IDH1 peptide vaccine. These receptors were obtained from a man aged 35 to 55 with glioma.

This chain uses TRBV6-6 with TRBJ1-6, with D possibly TRBD1 on 6 matching bases. The CDR3 has 15 residues. The V gene lost 7 bases and the J gene lost 7 bases, with 17 bases spanning the gap. CDR1 is MNHNY and CDR2 is SVGAGI in the germline V gene (reference sequence). The CDR3 here is CASTLKGGWNSPLHF. In DNA, the CDR3 is TGTGCCAGCACCCTAAAGGGGGGCTGGAATTCACCCCTCCACTTT.

J is TRBJ1-5 and V is TRBV4-1; 7 bases fit TRBD1. CDR3 length: 18 residues. Germline values: CDR1 MGHRA, CDR2 YSYEKL. V lost 0 bases and J lost 0; bases outside the gene matches: 8. The chain's CDR3 is CASSQDRGTVDSNQPQHF. In DNA form, the CDR3 reads TGCGCCAGCAGCCAAGATAGGGGGACAGTGGATAGCAATCAGCCCCAGCATTTT.

This clone occurred once. The chain carries TRBV6-6 and TRBJ1-4, with 7 bases lining up with TRBD1. Trimming at V came to 6 bases and at J to 4 bases, leaving 8 bases not matched to a gene. CDR3 size: 15 residues. Germline V gene lookup returns CDR1 MNHNY and CDR2 SVGAGI (reference sequence). The CDR3 sequence: CASRNPQGINEKLFF. The CDR3, as DNA: TGTGCCAGCAGGAATCCACAGGGGATTAATGAAAAACTGTTTTTT.

This rearrangement joins TRBV29-1 to TRBJ2-1; weak D call: TRBD2 (7 bases). The V and J ends lost 1 base and 4 bases respectively, with 11 bases between them. This CDR3 has 14 amino acids. The germline gives CDR1 SQVTM, CDR2 ANQGSEA. The CDR3 loop reads CSVEGGGGYNEQFF. In DNA, the CDR3 is TGCAGCGTTGAAGGGGGAGGGGGTTACAATGAGCAGTTCTTC.

The sample holds a few counts of this clone. The chain links TRBV7-9 to TRBJ2-5, with D possibly TRBD2 on 6 matching bases. CDR1 and CDR2 (germline): SEHNR, FQNEAQ (reference sequence). Trimming removed 6 bases from V and 3 bases from J, with 20 bases in between. This CDR3 has 16 amino acids. CDR3 nucleotide sequence: TGTGCCAGCAGTCGTCCTGCGGGGATTTTAAAAGAGACCCAGTACTTC. It is translated as CASSRPAGILKETQYF. Full variable domain (missing parts from reference TRBV7-9 and TRBJ2-5): DTGVSQNPRHKITKRGQNVTFRCDPISEHNRLYWYRQTLGQGPEFLTYFQNEAQLEKSRLLSDRFSAERPKGSFSTLEIQRTEQGDSAMYLCASSRPAGILKETQYFGPGTRLLVL.

The chain links TRBV12-5 to TRBJ2-2; 7 bases match TRBD1. Trimming removed 5 bases from V and 4 bases from J; junction bases left unmatched: 7. The CDR3 consists of 15 residues. CDR1 and CDR2 from the germline V gene are LGHNT and FRNRAP. Written as DNA, the CDR3 is TGTGCTAGTGGTCGCCAGGGGGTCGGCACCGGGGAGCTGTTTTTT. This codes for CASGRQGVGTGELFF.

This rearrangement joins TRBV5-1 to TRBJ2-1, with unresolved D. The CDR3 runs to 15 residues. The V and J ends lost 0 bases and 5 bases respectively, with 12 bases between them. The germline V gene encodes CDR1 SGHRS and CDR2 YFSETQ. The CDR3 here is CASSLVEEQNNEQFF. The CDR3 DNA sequence: TGCGCCAGCAGCTTGGTAGAGGAGCAAAACAATGAGCAGTTCTTC.

The rearrangement joins TRBV9 to TRBJ2-7; TRBD2 matches 7 bases. From germline, CDR1 is SGDLS and CDR2 YYNGEE. The CDR3 loop spans 13 amino acids. V lost 5 bases and J lost 6; bases outside the gene matches: 8. CDR3 in amino acids: CASSRGGSTEQYF. For the CDR3, the DNA is TGTGCCAGCAGTAGGGGAGGGTCCACCGAGCAGTACTTC.

The V and J genes are TRBV9 and TRBJ1-1; D is perhaps TRBD1 (5 bases). CDR1 SGDLS and CDR2 YYNGEE come from the germline V gene. CDR3 length equals 18 residues. Trimming left V 0 bases short and J 1 base short, with 19 bases between. The CDR3 protein is CASSVDPGPLLGNTEAFF. In nucleotides, the CDR3 is TGTGCCAGCAGCGTAGACCCAGGGCCTCTACTGGGGAACACTGAAGCTTTCTTT.

The rearrangement uses TRBV5-1 and TRBJ1-4; perhaps TRBD1 as D (5 bases). The V gene lost 3 bases and the J gene lost 9 bases, with 18 bases spanning the gap. The CDR3 has 15 residues. In germline, CDR1 is SGHRS, CDR2 YFSETQ. CDR3: CASSSFWGVSKKLFF. In DNA form, the CDR3 reads TGCGCCAGCAGCTCATTTTGGGGGGTATCAAAAAAACTGTTTTTT.

CDR3: CASSVSGGWDYEQYF. CDR3 sequence (DNA): TGTGCCAGCAGCGTGTCGGGGGGATGGGACTACGAGCAGTACTTC. The chain is built from TRBV27 and TRBJ2-7, with 7 bases that match TRBD2. This CDR3 contains 15 residues. Trimming removed 6 bases from V and 3 bases from J; junction bases left unmatched: 11. In germline, CDR1 is MNHEY, CDR2 SMNVEV (reference sequence).

In its sample, this clone was seen a few times. This sequence joins TRBV6-1 and TRBJ1-2; D is undetermined. The V gene's germline CDR1 is MNHNS and CDR2 SASEGT. There are 14 residues in the CDR3. V was trimmed by 0 bases and J by 6 bases, leaving 11 bases between them. The CDR3 loop is CASSEAQTYHGYTF. Here the CDR3 DNA reads TGTGCCAGCAGTGAAGCCCAGACCTACCATGGCTACACCTTC.

In this sample, this clone turned up once. The rearrangement links TRBV5-6 to TRBJ2-1; D may be TRBD2 (6 bases). The ends were cut back, 4 bases at V and 7 bases at J, with 27 bases in the middle. The CDR3 extends over 18 amino acids. Germline V gene lookup returns CDR1 SGHDT and CDR2 YYEEEE. DNA of the CDR3: TGTGCCAGCAGCCCGATAGTGGCGGGGCACATAACGGGGAATGAGCAGTTCTTC. Translation: CASSPIVAGHITGNEQFF.

This clone was observed once. V gene TRBV6-1 combines with J gene TRBJ2-5; 8 positions match TRBD1. CDR1 is MNHNS and CDR2 is SASEGT in the germline V gene. After removal of 9 bases from V and 6 bases from J, the junction contained 15 bases not matched to a gene. The CDR3 runs to 15 residues. The CDR3 sequence: CASSSGTGVSKTQYF. The DNA of the CDR3 is TGTGCCAGTAGTTCCGGGACAGGCGTTTCAAAGACCCAGTACTTC.

This clone was recorded only once. The junction differs from germline at one of its ends, possibly a read error. V gene TRBV7-7 combines with J gene TRBJ2-5; D uncertain. The CDR3 consists of 14 residues. Per germline, CDR1 SSHAT and CDR2 FNYEAQ (reference sequence). The CDR3: CASSLHGAQETQYF. CDR3 nucleotides: TGTGCTAGCAGCTTGCACGGAGCCCAAGAGACCCAGTACTTC.